Sequencing of this T cell receptor beta chain was carried out in a study of T cells in narcolepsy. In this sample, this clone turned up a few times. Its target is unknown. Using immunoSEQ multiplex PCR, the repertoire was profiled, and TCRdb retains in-frame clones only, with some absent. This table has roughly 30,000 clones, about four fifths appearing once. J was trimmed by 0 bases and V by 2 bases; bases with no gene match: 4. Germline V gene lookup returns CDR1 MDHEN and CDR2 SYDVKM. The CDR3 runs to 16 residues. Study-wide results and caveats: HCRT-specific and TRIB2-specific autoreactive clonotypes appeared among same-patient CSF and blood CD4+ clonotypes. Autoreactive clone sequences were missing from some blood memory CD4+ repertoires. Autoreactive clonotypes reportedly recurred in blood of same and different patients, not controls.

The material sequenced was memory (CD45RA-) CD4+ T cells from blood. The chain joins TRBV28 to TRBJ1-3; 7 nucleotides match TRBD1. The clonotype was recovered from a human donor in good health. The CDR3 DNA follows: TGTGCCAGCAGTTTAGATACAGGGGACTCTGGAAACACCATATATTTT. It specifies CASSLDTGDSGNTIYF.